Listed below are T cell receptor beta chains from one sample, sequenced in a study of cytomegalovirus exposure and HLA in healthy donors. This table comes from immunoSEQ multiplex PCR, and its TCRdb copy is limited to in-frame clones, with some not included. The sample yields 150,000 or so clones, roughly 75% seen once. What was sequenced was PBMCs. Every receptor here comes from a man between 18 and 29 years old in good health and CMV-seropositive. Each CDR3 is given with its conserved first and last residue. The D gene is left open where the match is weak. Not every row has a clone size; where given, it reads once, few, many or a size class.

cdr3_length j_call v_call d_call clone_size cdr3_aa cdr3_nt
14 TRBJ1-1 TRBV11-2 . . CASSLERLVTEAFF TGTGCCAGCAGCTTAGAACGGTTGGTCACTGAAGCTTTCTTT
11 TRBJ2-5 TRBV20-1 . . CSASGSETQYF TGCAGTGCTAGCGGGTCCGAGACCCAGTACTTC
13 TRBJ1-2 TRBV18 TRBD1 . CASSPPDRSGYTF TGTGCCAGCTCACCACCGGACAGGAGCGGCTACACCTTC
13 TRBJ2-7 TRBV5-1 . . CASSLARSYEQYF TGCGCCAGCAGCTTGGCCCGGTCGTACGAGCAGTACTTC
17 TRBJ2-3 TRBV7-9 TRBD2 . CASSPWGGLAGPDTQYF TGTGCCAGCAGCCCCTGGGGGGGACTAGCGGGTCCAGATACGCAGTATTTT
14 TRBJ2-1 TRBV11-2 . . CASSPGTPRGEQFF TGTGCTAGCAGCCCCGGGACTCCGAGGGGCGAGCAGTTCTTC
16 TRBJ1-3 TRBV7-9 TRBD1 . CSSSPRTGSSGNTIYF TGTTCCAGCAGCCCCCGGACAGGGAGCTCTGGAAACACCATATATTTT
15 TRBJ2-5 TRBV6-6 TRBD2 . CASSKAGGPQETQYF TGTGCCAGCAGTAAAGCGGGAGGGCCCCAAGAGACCCAGTACTTC
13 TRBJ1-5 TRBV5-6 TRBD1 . CASSGGTDWNQHF TGTGCCAGCAGCGGCGGGACAGACTGGAACCAGCATTTT
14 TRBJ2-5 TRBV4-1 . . CASSQGTRVETQYF TGCGCCAGCAGCCAAGGAACGAGGGTAGAGACCCAGTACTTC
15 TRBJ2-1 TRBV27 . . CASSPGLSSYNEQFF TGTGCCAGCAGTCCCGGACTGAGCTCCTACAATGAGCAGTTCTTC
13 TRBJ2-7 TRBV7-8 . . CASSFTPPDEQYF TGTGCCAGCAGCTTCACCCCGCCGGACGAGCAGTACTTC
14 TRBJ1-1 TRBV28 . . CASSPPGLNTEAFF TGTGCCAGCAGTCCCCCGGGGTTGAACACTGAAGCTTTCTTT
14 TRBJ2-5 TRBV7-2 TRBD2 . CASSLPGTRETQYF TGTGCCAGCAGCTTACCCGGGACTAGGGAGACCCAGTACTTC
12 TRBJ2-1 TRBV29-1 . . CSVAHRANEQFF TGCAGCGTTGCCCATCGAGCAAATGAGCAGTTCTTC
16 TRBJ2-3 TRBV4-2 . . CASSQPGQGATDTQYF TGTGCCAGCAGCCAGCCAGGCCAGGGTGCGACAGATACGCAGTATTTT
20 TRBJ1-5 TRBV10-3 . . CAISDVGVGRSGGVNQPQHF TGTGCCATCAGTGATGTGGGGGTGGGCCGTAGCGGCGGGGTTAATCAGCCCCAGCATTTT
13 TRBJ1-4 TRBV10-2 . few CASKQGEDEKLFF TGCGCCAGCAAACAGGGTGAAGATGAAAAACTGTTTTTT